This T cell receptor (beta chain) stems from a study of vaccination and CD4 T cells after COVID-19. Study as a whole: Post-vaccine sampling followed dose two by a median roughly 65 days (range 14 to 241). Study findings and constraints: Going from roughly 21 to 40, median SARS-CoV-2-reactive clonotypes did not rise significantly.

With the Oncomine TCR Beta short-read assay, DNA from cultured CD4+ T cells was sequenced. Genomic DNA was isolated from CD4+ T cells that had been cultured. One entry per CDR3 protein results from TCRdb running MiXCR on the PCR reads. Of tens of thousands of distinct CDR3 sequences listed, 42% are singletons. CDR1 and CDR2 (germline): MNHEY, SVGAGI. Trimming left V 0 bases short and J 4 bases short, with 9 bases between. This CDR3 comprises 15 residues. As to time point: late sampling 161 to 241 days after vaccination in a few convalescent patients. Indicated treatment: roughly 11-day PBMC culture with coronavirus spike peptide pools or control peptides (ViraFEST assay). This clonotype was detected once. Its antigen is still unknown.

Sequences were derived from CD4+ T cells from blood, cultured in vitro, sampled about 7 months after SARS-CoV-2 vaccination. This receptor was taken from a human donor who had recovered from COVID-19. The V and J genes are TRBV6-5 and TRBJ2-2; a weak D match, TRBD2 (6 bases). The CDR3 reads CASSYSRGSTGELFF. Here the CDR3 DNA reads TGTGCCAGCAGTTACTCCCGGGGGAGCACCGGGGAGCTGTTTTTT.